Presented here are 6 T cell receptor beta chains from one specimen sequenced in a study of blood T cell repertoires in COVID-19. The protocol was immunoSEQ multiplex PCR, while the TCRdb copy is restricted to in-frame clones and leaves out a portion. Of 68,000 or so clones listed, 80% to 95% were seen once; the top ten hold under 0.6%. The sequencing input was peripheral blood. The receptors stem from a man aged 50 to 60 with COVID-19, enrolled during active disease.

This CDR3 is CASHRGGEQYF. CDR3 DNA: TGTGCCAGTCACCGCGGCGGAGAGCAGTACTTC. J is TRBJ2-7 and V is TRBV6-5; D gene uncertain. Trimming shortened V by 9 bases and J by 7 bases, and 13 bases separated the two germline ends. The CDR3 spans 11 residues. Germline CDR1 reads MNHEY; CDR2 reads SVGAGI.

The rearrangement links TRBV4-1 to TRBJ2-3; 9 bases are a match to TRBD1. Germline values: CDR1 MGHRA, CDR2 YSYEKL. Losses at the gene ends were 4 bases for V and 9 bases for J; bases not matched to a gene: 8. This CDR3 comprises 14 residues. The chain's CDR3 is CASSLGQGSRTQYF. The CDR3, as DNA: TGCGCCAGCAGCCTGGGACAGGGAAGTAGGACGCAGTATTTT.

The chain recombines TRBV7-9 with TRBJ1-1; 7 bases match TRBD1. This CDR3 has 16 amino acids. V lost 4 bases, J lost 0 bases, and 8 bases stayed unmatched. The germline gives CDR1 SEHNR, CDR2 FQNEAQ (reference sequence). CDR3: CASSSSQGGMNTEAFF. CDR3 DNA: TGTGCCAGCAGCTCCTCTCAGGGGGGTATGAACACTGAAGCTTTCTTT.

V is TRBV5-4 and J is TRBJ2-2; 8 bases are a match to TRBD1. This CDR3 has 16 residues. V shed 5 bases and J 5 bases; nucleotides not matched to a gene: 11. Looked up from germline, CDR1 is SGHNT and CDR2 is YYREEE (reference sequence). The CDR3 DNA reads as TGTGCCAGCAGTTTTCAGGGGGCAGTGTCGACCGGGGAGCTGTTTTTT. Protein sequence: CASSFQGAVSTGELFF.

The CDR3 region has the DNA TGTGCCAGCAGGCCCCTCCCTCTCGGGCCCCAGCATTTT. Protein product: CASRPLPLGPQHF. The chain is built from TRBV6-5 and TRBJ1-5, with unresolved D. Germline CDR1 MNHEY, CDR2 SVGAGI. Trimming cost V 6 bases and J 9 bases, with 15 bases left between them. The CDR3 runs 13 residues.

The chain employs TRBV10-1 and TRBJ2-7; perhaps TRBD1 as D (6 bases). Looked up from germline, CDR1 is WNHNN and CDR2 is SYGVQD (reference sequence). The CDR3 sequence is 14 residues long. Trimming removed 10 bases from V and 2 bases from J, with 18 bases in between. CDR3 in DNA: TGCGCCACCAATCCCGAGGGGGAACCCTACGAGCAGTACTTC. Amino acid sequence: CATNPEGEPYEQYF.